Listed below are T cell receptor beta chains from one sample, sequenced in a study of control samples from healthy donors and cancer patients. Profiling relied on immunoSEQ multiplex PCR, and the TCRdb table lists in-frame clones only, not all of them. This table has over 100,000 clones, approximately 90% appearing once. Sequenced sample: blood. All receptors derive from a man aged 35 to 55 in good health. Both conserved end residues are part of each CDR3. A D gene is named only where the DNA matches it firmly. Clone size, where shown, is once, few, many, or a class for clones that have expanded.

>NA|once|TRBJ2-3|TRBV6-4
CASARTGRTDTQYF
TGTGCCAGCGCTAGGACGGGGCGCACAGATACGCAGTATTTT
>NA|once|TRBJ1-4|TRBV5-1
CASSLAGGSPNEKLFF
TGCGCCAGCAGCTTGGCCGGAGGGTCCCCTAATGAAAAACTGTTTTTT
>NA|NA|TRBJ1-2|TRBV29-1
CSVDAGTGYGYTF
TGCAGCGTTGACGCCGGGACGGGCTATGGCTACACCTTC
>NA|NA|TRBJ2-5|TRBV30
CAWSVRETQYF
TGTGCCTGGAGTGTACGGGAGACCCAGTACTTC
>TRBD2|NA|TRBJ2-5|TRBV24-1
CATSGLAGDQETQYF
TGTGCCACCAGTGGTTTAGCGGGTGATCAAGAGACCCAGTACTTC
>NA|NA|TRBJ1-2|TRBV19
CASTNPPGQGSGGYTF
TGTGCCAGTACCAATCCCCCCGGGCAGGGGAGTGGTGGCTACACCTTC
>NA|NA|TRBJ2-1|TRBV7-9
CASSPGGGWVTYNEQFF
TGTGCCAGCAGCCCAGGGGGGGGTTGGGTTACCTACAATGAGCAGTTCTTC
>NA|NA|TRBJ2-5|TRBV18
CASSLDRSQVETQYF
TGTGCCAGCTCATTAGACAGGTCCCAAGTTGAGACCCAGTACTTC
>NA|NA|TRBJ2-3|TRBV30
CAWSSDPSTDTQYF
TGTGCCTGGAGTTCGGACCCTAGCACAGATACGCAGTATTTT
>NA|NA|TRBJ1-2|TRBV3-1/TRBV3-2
CASSQDARKNYGYTF
TGTGCCAGCAGCCAAGATGCAAGAAAAAACTATGGCTACACCTTC
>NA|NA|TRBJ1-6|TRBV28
CASSIYNSPLHF
TGTGCCAGCAGTATATATAATTCACCCCTCCACTTT
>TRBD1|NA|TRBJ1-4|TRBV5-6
CASSHTEQGLEEKLFF
TGTGCCAGCAGCCACACCGAACAGGGGTTAGAAGAAAAACTGTTTTTT
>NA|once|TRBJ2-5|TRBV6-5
CASSSGRTGETQYF
TGTGCCAGCAGTTCGGGACGCACGGGGGAGACCCAGTACTTC
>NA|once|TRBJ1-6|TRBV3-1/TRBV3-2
CASSQDSGYNSPLHF
TGTGCCAGCAGCCAAGATTCGGGCTATAATTCACCCCTCCACTTT
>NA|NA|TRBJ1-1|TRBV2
CASSPPGGSLLTEAFF
TGTGCCAGCAGCCCGCCGGGGGGTTCCCTGCTCACTGAAGCTTTCTTT
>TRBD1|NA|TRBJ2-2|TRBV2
CADRDREGGELFF
TGTGCCGACCGGGACAGGGAAGGCGGGGAGCTGTTTTTT
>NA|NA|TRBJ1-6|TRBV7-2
CASSSLAGSLGSPLHF
TGTGCCAGCAGCTCCTTAGCCGGTTCGTTGGGTTCACCCCTCCACTTT
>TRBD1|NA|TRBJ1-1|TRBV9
CASSLSGTGKTEAFF
TGTGCCAGCAGCCTCTCCGGGACAGGGAAGACTGAAGCTTTCTTT
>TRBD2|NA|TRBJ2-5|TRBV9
CASSVETSGGETQYF
TGTGCCAGCAGCGTAGAGACTAGCGGGGGTGAGACCCAGTACTTC
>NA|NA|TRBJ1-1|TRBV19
CASTKGTLGTEAFF
TGTGCCAGTACCAAAGGGACCTTGGGGACTGAAGCTTTCTTT
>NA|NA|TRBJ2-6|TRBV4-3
CASSQARFTGANVLTF
TGCGCCAGCAGCCAGGCCCGATTCACTGGGGCCAACGTCCTGACTTTC
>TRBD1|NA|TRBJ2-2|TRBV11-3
CASSQDRANTGELFF
TGTGCCAGCAGTCAGGACAGGGCGAACACCGGGGAGCTGTTTTTT
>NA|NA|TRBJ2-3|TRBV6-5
CASSSHRGTDTQYF
TGTGCCAGCAGTTCGCACAGGGGCACAGATACGCAGTATTTT
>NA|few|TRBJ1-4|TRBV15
CATTRQASTNEKLFF
TGTGCCACCACCCGACAGGCTTCAACTAATGAAAAACTGTTTTTT
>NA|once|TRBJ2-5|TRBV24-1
CATSDFRGASQETQYF
TGTGCCACCAGTGATTTTAGGGGGGCCAGCCAAGAGACCCAGTACTTC
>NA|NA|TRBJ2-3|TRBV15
CATSHVGDTQYF
TGTGCCACCAGCCATGTAGGAGATACGCAGTATTTT
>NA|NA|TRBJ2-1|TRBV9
CASSWGGTYNEQFF
TGTGCCAGCAGCTGGGGAGGTACCTACAATGAGCAGTTCTTC
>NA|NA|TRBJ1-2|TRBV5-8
CASSYSGVAGYTF
TGTGCCAGCAGTTATTCAGGGGTGGCTGGCTACACCTTC
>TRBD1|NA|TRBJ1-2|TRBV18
CASSPGQGYYGYTF
TGTGCCAGCTCCCCCGGACAGGGATACTATGGCTACACCTTC
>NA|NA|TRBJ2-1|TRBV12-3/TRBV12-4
CASSSDSFEQFF
TGTGCCAGCAGTTCGGACTCCTTTGAGCAGTTCTTC
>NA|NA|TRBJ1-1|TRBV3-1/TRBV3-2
CASRQTQNTEAFF
TGTGCCAGCAGGCAGACCCAAAACACTGAAGCTTTCTTT
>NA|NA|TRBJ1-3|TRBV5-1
CASSLESRATSGNTIYF
TGCGCCAGCAGCTTGGAGAGCAGGGCCACCTCTGGAAACACCATATATTTT
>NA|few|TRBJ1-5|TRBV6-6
CASGPGSGVNQPQHF
TGTGCCAGCGGACCCGGTAGTGGGGTCAATCAGCCCCAGCATTTT
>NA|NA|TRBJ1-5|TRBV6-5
CASKNPGDHQPQHF
TGTGCCAGCAAGAATCCCGGGGACCATCAGCCCCAGCATTTT
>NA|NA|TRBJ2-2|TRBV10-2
CASRLLASNTGELFF
TGCGCCAGCAGATTACTAGCCTCGAACACCGGGGAGCTGTTTTTT
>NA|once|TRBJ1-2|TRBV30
CAWSSDIIYDYGYTF
TGTGCCTGGAGTTCAGACATCATCTACGACTATGGCTACACCTTC
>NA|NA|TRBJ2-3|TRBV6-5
CASSYSNRPSTDTQYF
TGTGCCAGCAGTTACTCGAATAGACCCAGCACAGATACGCAGTATTTT
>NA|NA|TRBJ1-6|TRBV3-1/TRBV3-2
CASSQDLRGGNSPLHF
TGTGCCAGCAGCCAAGATCTCAGGGGAGGGAATTCACCCCTCCACTTT
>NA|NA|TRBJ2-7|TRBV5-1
CASSLSAGSNFYEQYF
TGCGCCAGCAGCTTGTCCGCAGGCAGCAACTTCTACGAGCAGTACTTC
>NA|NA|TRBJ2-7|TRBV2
CASSVLAKQYF
TGTGCCAGCAGCGTCCTAGCTAAACAGTACTTC
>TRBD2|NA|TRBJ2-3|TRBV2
CASRVGGGVPTDTQYF
TGTGCCAGCAGGGTAGGCGGGGGGGTCCCCACAGATACGCAGTATTTT
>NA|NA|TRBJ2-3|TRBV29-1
CSAIPSQGLADTQYF
TGCAGCGCAATACCGTCCCAGGGGTTGGCAGATACGCAGTATTTT
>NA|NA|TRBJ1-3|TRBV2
CASSRNRAGNTIYF
TGTGCCAGCAGCCGCAACAGGGCTGGAAACACCATATATTTT
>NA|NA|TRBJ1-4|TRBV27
CASSLEHSNEKLFF
TGTGCCAGCAGTTTGGAACACAGTAATGAAAAACTGTTTTTT
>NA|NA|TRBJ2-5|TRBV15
CATSSHLQETQYF
TGTGCCACCAGCAGCCACTTACAAGAGACCCAGTACTTC
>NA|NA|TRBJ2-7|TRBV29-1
CSVGDYEQYF
TGCAGCGTGGGGGACTACGAGCAGTACTTC
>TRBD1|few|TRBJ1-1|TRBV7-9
CASSLLGQGTEAFF
TGTGCCAGCAGCTTATTGGGACAGGGCACTGAAGCTTTCTTT